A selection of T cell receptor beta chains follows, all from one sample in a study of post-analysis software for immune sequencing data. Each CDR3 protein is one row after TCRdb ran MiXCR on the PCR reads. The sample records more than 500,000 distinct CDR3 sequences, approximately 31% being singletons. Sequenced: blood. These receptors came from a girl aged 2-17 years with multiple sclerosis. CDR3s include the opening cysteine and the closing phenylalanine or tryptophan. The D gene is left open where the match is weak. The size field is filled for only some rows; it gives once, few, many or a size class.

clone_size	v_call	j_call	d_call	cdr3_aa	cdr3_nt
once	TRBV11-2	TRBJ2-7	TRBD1	CAGSLQGAYEQYF	TGTGCCGGCAGCTTACAGGGGGCTTACGAGCAGTACTTC
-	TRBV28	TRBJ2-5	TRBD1	CASSLWDRGKVGPETQYF	TGTGCCAGCAGTTTATGGGACAGGGGGAAGGTTGGTCCAGAGACCCAGTACTTC
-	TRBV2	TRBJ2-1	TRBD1	CASRDRDRSIHNEQFF	TGTGCCAGCAGAGACCGGGACAGGTCCATCCACAATGAGCAGTTCTTC
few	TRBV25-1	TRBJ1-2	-	CASSREQNYGYTF	TGTGCCAGCAGCAGGGAACAGAACTATGGCTACACCTTC
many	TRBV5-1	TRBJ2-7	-	CASTQTGASLEQYF	TGCGCCAGCACCCAGACGGGGGCCTCCCTCGAGCAGTACTTC
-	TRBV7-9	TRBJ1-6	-	CASMGGLSSYNSPLHF	TGTGCCAGCATGGGGGGTTTAAGCTCCTATAATTCACCCCTCCACTTT
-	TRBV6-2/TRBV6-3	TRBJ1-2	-	CASSNPGKANYGYTF	TGTGCCAGCAGCAATCCAGGAAAAGCTAACTATGGCTACACCTTC
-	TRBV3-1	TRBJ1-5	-	CASSQPGANQPQHF	TGTGCCAGCAGCCAACCCGGGGCCAATCAGCCCCAGCATTTT
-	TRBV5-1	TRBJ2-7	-	CASSKTNGDEQYF	TGCGCCAGCAGCAAGACTAACGGGGACGAGCAGTACTTC
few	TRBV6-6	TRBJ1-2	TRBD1	CASSPPGQGHYGYTF	TGTGCCAGCAGTCCTCCGGGACAGGGGCACTATGGCTACACCTTC
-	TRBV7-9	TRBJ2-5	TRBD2	CASSAVNGTIQETQYF	TGTGCCAGCAGCGCCGTTAACGGGACTATACAAGAGACCCAGTACTTC
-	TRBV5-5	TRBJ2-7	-	CAGSLTRGYEQYF	TGTGCCGGCAGCCTGACTCGGGGATACGAGCAGTACTTC
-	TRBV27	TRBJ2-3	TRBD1	CASSFSGTGGTSTDTQYF	TGTGCCAGCAGTTTCTCCGGGACAGGGGGGACTAGCACAGATACGCAGTATTTT
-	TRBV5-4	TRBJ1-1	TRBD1	CASSPRTGWNTEAFF	TGTGCCAGCAGCCCACGGACAGGGTGGAACACTGAAGCTTTCTTT
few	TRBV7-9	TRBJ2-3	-	CASSLVVGAQTDTQYF	TGTGCCAGCAGCTTAGTGGTCGGGGCCCAAACAGATACGCAGTATTTT
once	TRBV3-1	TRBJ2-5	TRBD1	CASSPGTGSVGQYF	TGTGCCAGCAGCCCCGGGACAGGGAGTGTAGGGCAGTACTTC
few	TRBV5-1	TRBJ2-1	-	CASSLLTSRDNEQFF	TGCGCCAGCAGCTTGTTAACTTCACGGGACAATGAGCAGTTCTTC
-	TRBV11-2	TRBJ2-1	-	CASSPSRLAYNEQFF	TGTGCCAGCAGCCCTAGTCGGTTAGCATACAATGAGCAGTTCTTC
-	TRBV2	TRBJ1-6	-	CASSELGSGNSPLHF	TGTGCCAGCAGTGAATTAGGGTCGGGGAATTCACCTCTCCACTTT
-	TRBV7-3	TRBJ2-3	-	CASGSLDTQYF	TGTGCCAGCGGGTCTTTAGATACGCAGTATTTT
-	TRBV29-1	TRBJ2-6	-	CSVEGFGANVLTF	TGCAGCGTTGAGGGCTTCGGGGCCAACGTCCTGACTTTC
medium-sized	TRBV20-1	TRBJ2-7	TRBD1	CSASVTTGYEQYF	TGCAGTGCTAGCGTAACGACAGGGTACGAGCAGTACTTC
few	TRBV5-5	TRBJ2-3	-	CASSVRAVSGSDTQYF	TGTGCCAGCAGCGTCCGGGCGGTGAGTGGGTCAGATACGCAGTATTTT
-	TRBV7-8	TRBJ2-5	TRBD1	CASSLATGTGLTVRTQYF	TGTGCCAGCAGCTTAGCCACCGGGACAGGGTTAACGGTGAGGACCCAGTACTTC
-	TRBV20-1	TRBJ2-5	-	CSARERSGVGETQYF	TGCAGTGCTAGAGAACGCTCAGGGGTTGGGGAGACCCAGTACTTC
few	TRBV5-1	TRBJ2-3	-	CASSLGGPTGDTQYF	TGCGCCAGCAGCTTGGGGGGGCCCACCGGAGATACGCAGTATTTT
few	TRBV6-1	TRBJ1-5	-	CASTRRNSNQPQHF	TGTGCCAGCACCCGGAGGAATAGCAATCAGCCCCAGCATTTT
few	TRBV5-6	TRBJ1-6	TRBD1	CASRSGTGGSPLHF	TGTGCCAGCAGAAGTGGGACAGGGGGTTCACCCCTCCACTTT
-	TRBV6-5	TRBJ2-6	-	CASSRQSSGANALTF	TGTGCCAGCAGCCGTCAGAGCTCTGGGGCCAACGCCCTGACTTTC
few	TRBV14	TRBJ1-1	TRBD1	CASSRGTASWGTEAFF	TGTGCCAGCAGCCGTGGGACAGCGTCCTGGGGCACTGAAGCTTTCTTT
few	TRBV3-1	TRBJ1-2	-	CASSQGGRVGYTF	TGTGCCAGCAGCCAAGGTGGCAGGGTTGGCTACACCTTC
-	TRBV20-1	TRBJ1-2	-	CSARVVNRANYGYTF	TGCAGTGCTAGAGTGGTGAACAGAGCTAACTATGGCTACACCTTC
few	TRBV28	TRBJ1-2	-	CASRPPESSGYTF	TGTGCCAGCAGGCCCCCGGAAAGTAGTGGCTACACCTTC
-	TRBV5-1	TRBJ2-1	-	CASQKTGSYNEQFF	TGCGCCAGCCAAAAGACTGGTTCCTACAATGAGCAGTTCTTC
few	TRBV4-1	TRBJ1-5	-	CASSQEPTRGQPQHF	TGCGCCAGCAGCCAAGAGCCGACTCGGGGTCAGCCCCAGCATTTT
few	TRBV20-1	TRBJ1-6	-	CSAFMGRFNSPLHF	TGCAGTGCTTTTATGGGCCGATTCAACTCACCCCTCCACTTT
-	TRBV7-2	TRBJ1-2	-	CASSFYAVGGQNYGYTF	TGTGCCAGCAGCTTCTACGCGGTCGGGGGCCAGAACTATGGCTACACCTTC
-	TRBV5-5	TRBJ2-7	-	CASSLGQVLTYEQYF	TGTGCCAGCAGCTTGGGTCAGGTCTTAACCTACGAGCAGTACTTC
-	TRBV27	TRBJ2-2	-	CASSGGAAIGVNTGELFF	TGTGCCAGCAGTGGAGGGGCGGCGATAGGGGTGAACACCGGGGAGCTGTTTTTT
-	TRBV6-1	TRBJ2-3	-	CASSNVLTDTQYF	TGTGCCAGCAGTAACGTCCTCACAGATACGCAGTATTTT
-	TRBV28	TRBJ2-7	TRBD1	CARSQTGGSYEQYF	TGTGCCCGCAGCCAGACAGGGGGCTCCTACGAGCAGTACTTC
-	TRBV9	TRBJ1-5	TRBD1	CASSAGAGQGYQPQHF	TGTGCCAGCAGCGCCGGAGCCGGACAGGGGTATCAGCCCCAGCATTTT
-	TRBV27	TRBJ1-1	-	CASSFQLNTEAFF	TGTGCCAGCAGTTTCCAGTTGAACACTGAAGCTTTCTTT
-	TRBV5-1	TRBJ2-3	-	CASSLQGVYPDTQYF	TGCGCCAGCAGCTTACAGGGAGTCTACCCAGATACGCAGTATTTT
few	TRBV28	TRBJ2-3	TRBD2	CASSTGLGGVFDTQYF	TGTGCCAGCAGCACGGGACTAGGGGGGGTGTTTGATACGCAGTATTTT
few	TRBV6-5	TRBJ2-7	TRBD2	CASSYRLAGLYEQYF	TGTGCCAGCAGTTACCGACTAGCGGGACTGTACGAGCAGTACTTC
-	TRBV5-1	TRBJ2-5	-	CASSPGGSHSYQETQYF	TGCGCCAGCAGCCCCGGAGGGAGCCACTCGTACCAAGAGACCCAGTACTTC
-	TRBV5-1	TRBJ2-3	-	CASSLDPKPSTDTQYF	TGCGCCAGCAGCTTGGATCCCAAACCTAGCACAGATACGCAGTATTTT
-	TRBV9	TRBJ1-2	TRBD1	CASSPLGTGPSNYGYTF	TGTGCCAGCAGCCCTCTGGGGACAGGGCCTTCTAACTATGGCTACACCTTC
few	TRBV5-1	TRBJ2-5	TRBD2	CASSPTSGQETQYF	TGTGCCAGCAGCCCTACTAGCGGCCAAGAGACCCAGTACTTC
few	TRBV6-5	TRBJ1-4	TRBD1	CASSGQGLFNEKLFF	TGTGCCAGCAGCGGACAGGGCCTATTCAATGAAAAACTGTTTTTT
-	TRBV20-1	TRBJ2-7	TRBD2	CKPLSPLAENYEQYF	TGCAAACCCCTTAGTCCACTAGCGGAGAATTACGAGCAGTACTTC
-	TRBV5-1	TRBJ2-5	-	CASSLEGSSETQYF	TGCGCCAGCAGCTTGGAGGGCTCGTCAGAGACCCAGTACTTC
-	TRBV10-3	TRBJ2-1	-	CAISTDREGEQFF	TGTGCCATCAGTACGGACAGGGAGGGTGAGCAGTTCTTC
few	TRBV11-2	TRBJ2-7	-	CASSRRAGGGYEQYF	TGTGCCAGCAGCCGACGGGCGGGCGGAGGCTACGAGCAGTACTTC
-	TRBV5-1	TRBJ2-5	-	CASSRRGIGETQYF	TGCGCCAGCAGCCGCAGGGGAATAGGAGAGACCCAGTACTTC
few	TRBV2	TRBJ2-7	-	CASTQEPYEQYF	TGTGCCAGCACCCAGGAGCCCTACGAGCAGTACTTC
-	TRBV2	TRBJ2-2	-	CASNADYLTGELFF	TGTGCCAGCAACGCTGACTACCTGACCGGGGAGCTGTTTTTT
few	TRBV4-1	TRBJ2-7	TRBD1	CASSPETGWGFEQYF	TGCGCCAGCAGCCCAGAGACAGGGTGGGGATTCGAGCAGTACTTC
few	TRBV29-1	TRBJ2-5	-	CSVPGAAQETQYF	TGCAGCGTCCCAGGGGCGGCGCAAGAGACCCAGTACTTC